These 10 T cell receptor beta chains share one sample of origin, sequenced in a study of T cell repertoires in cytomegalovirus infection. One entry per CDR3 protein, called by TCRdb with MiXCR from the reads. The sample holds 300,000 to 400,000 distinct CDR3 sequences, over 15% seen once. The sample was PBMCs. All receptors come from a human donor in good health (CMV status not recorded). Some clones in this sample may be carry-over from other donors' samples.

This clonotype has a handful of counts. The chain combines TRBV6-6 with TRBJ1-6, with D possibly being TRBD1 (6 bases). Germline V gene data show CDR1 as MNHNY and CDR2 as SVGAGI (reference sequence). Trimming took 6 bases from V and 7 from J, leaving 16 bases between them. The CDR3 is made up of 15 amino acids. The CDR3 loop is CASSAGEVENSPLHF. The CDR3 DNA sequence: TGTGCCAGCAGCGCAGGGGAGGTGGAGAATTCACCCCTCCACTTT.

This clonotype was seen repeatedly, ten times or more. The chain uses TRBV12-3 or TRBV12-4 and TRBJ1-5; no definite D call. Trimming shortened V by 4 bases and J by 0 bases, and 13 bases separated the two germline ends. The CDR3 length is 16 residues. The CDR3 loop reads CASSSKPGSSNQPQHF. DNA for the CDR3: TGTGCCAGCAGTTCAAAGCCCGGGTCTAGCAATCAGCCCCAGCATTTT.

Ten or more counts support this clonotype. V gene TRBV6-2 or TRBV6-3 combines with J gene TRBJ2-1, with TRBD1 identical over 8 bases. Trimming took 6 bases from V and 8 from J; bases not matched to a gene: 6. Germline V gene sequence: CDR1 MNHEY, CDR2 SVGEGT. This CDR3 is 13 amino acids long. The CDR3 reads CASRPRGPDEQFF. The CDR3 DNA reads as TGTGCCAGCAGGCCCAGGGGGCCGGATGAGCAGTTCTTC.

In its sample, this clonotype was seen many times. The chain combines TRBV11-3 with TRBJ2-1; D is tentatively TRBD1 or TRBD2 (5 bases each). The CDR3 is made up of 13 amino acids. The ends were cut back, 5 bases at V and 10 bases at J, with 15 bases in the middle. Germline CDR1 and CDR2: SGHNT and YENEEA. CDR3: CASSLGTLGEQFF. CDR3 nucleotides: TGTGCCAGCAGCCTAGGGACCCTCGGGGAGCAGTTCTTC.

This clonotype was seen a handful of times. A much larger clone lies one base from this, so it may be a read error. The V and J genes are TRBV10-3 and TRBJ1-1, with a weak D call TRBD1 (6 bases). Trimming pared 6 bases from V and 1 base from J, leaving 9 bases between. The germline V gene encodes CDR1 ENHRY and CDR2 SYGVKD. CDR3 size: 13 residues. The CDR3 DNA sequence: TGTGCCATCAGCTCACAGGGGAACACTGAAGCTTTCTTT. Amino acids: CAISSQGNTEAFF.

V gene TRBV4-3 combines with J gene TRBJ2-3; D gene uncertain. Germline V lookup: CDR1 LGHNA, CDR2 YSLEER. The CDR3 spans 13 residues. Deletions cut 4 bases from V and 5 bases from J, with 10 bases between. Here the CDR3 DNA reads TGCGCCAGCAGCCCCCTGGATAGAGATACGCAGTATTTT. Its protein is CASSPLDRDTQYF.

The chain is built from TRBV11-2 and TRBJ1-4; no reliable D call. CDR1 SGHAT and CDR2 FQNNGV come from the germline V gene. This CDR3 is 14 amino acids long. V was pared by 3 bases and J by 9 bases, with 14 bases between. The CDR3 is CASSFRPRTQKLFF. The CDR3 coding sequence is TGTGCCAGCAGCTTTAGACCCAGGACGCAAAAACTGTTTTTT.

This CDR3 reads CASRAWGGRVYNEQFF. In DNA form, the CDR3 reads TGTGCCAGCAGGGCCTGGGGCGGGAGAGTTTACAATGAGCAGTTCTTC. This rearrangement joins TRBV6-2 or TRBV6-3 to TRBJ2-1; 7 bases match TRBD2. The junction had 12 bases not matched to a gene; V was cut back by 6 bases and J by 4 bases. CDR3 length: 16 amino acids. Germline-derived CDR1 and CDR2 are MNHEY and SVGEGT.

This clonotype was counted ten times or more. CDR3 DNA sequence: TGTGCCAGCAGCTCCCGCCGGGACAGGGCGTACCAAGCTTTCTTT. This codes for CASSSRRDRAYQAFF. V and J are TRBV7-8 and TRBJ1-1; TRBD1 matches 9 bases. Germline CDR1 is SGHVS and CDR2 is FQNEAQ. The V and J ends lost 4 bases and 9 bases, in that order; junction bases with no gene match: 12. The CDR3 is 15 amino acids.

This clonotype was picked up a small number of times. The chain recombines TRBV7-7 with TRBJ2-3; D may be TRBD1 (5 bases). The CDR3 spans 13 residues. The V gene lost 4 bases and the J gene lost 4 bases, with 9 bases spanning the gap. In germline, CDR1 is SSHAT, CDR2 FNYEAQ (reference sequence). CDR3 coding DNA: TGTGCCAGCAGCTCACAGGTTGCAGATACGCAGTATTTT. Translation gives CASSSQVADTQYF.